This passage covers 32 T cell receptor beta chains from one sample sequenced in a study of cytomegalovirus exposure and HLA in healthy donors. Produced via immunoSEQ multiplex PCR; TCRdb's table is partial and in-frame only. This table has 80,000 to 95,000 clones, about 93% appearing once. Source material: PBMCs. The receptors were sampled from a woman aged 25-40 years in good health and CMV-seropositive.

This chain links TRBV7-2 with TRBJ2-3, with a weak D call TRBD2 (6 bases). Trimming pared 3 bases from V and 2 bases from J, leaving 12 bases between. The CDR3 has 15 residues. CDR1 and CDR2 from the germline V gene are SGHTA and FQGNSA. The CDR3 loop is CASSFYPGATDTQYF. The CDR3 DNA is TGTGCCAGCAGCTTCTATCCGGGAGCCACAGATACGCAGTATTTT. Full variable domain (remainder filled in from reference TRBV7-2 and TRBJ2-3): GAGVSQSPSNKVTEKGKDVELRCDPISGHTALYWYRQSLGQGLEFLIYFQGNSAPDKSGLPSDRFSAERTGGSVSTLTIQRTQQEDSAVYLCASSFYPGATDTQYFGPGTRLTVL.

This clone appeared a few times. The chain employs TRBV28 and TRBJ2-7, with 7 nucleotides matching TRBD1. There are 20 residues in the CDR3. Unmatched junction bases numbered 21, after V lost 2 bases and J lost 2 bases. Germline-derived CDR1 and CDR2 are MDHEN and SYDVKM. The CDR3 region has the DNA TGTGCCAGCAGTTTAAACTTCGGGGCCCAAGGACAGGCAACGACCTACGAGCAGTACTTC. Protein sequence: CASSLNFGAQGQATTYEQYF. The complete variable domain, with remaining parts taken from reference TRBV28 and TRBJ2-7, reads DVKVTQSSRYLVKRTGEKVFLECVQDMDHENMFWYRQDPGLGLRLIYFSYDVKMKEKGDIPEGYSVSREKKERFSLILESASTNQTSMYLCASSLNFGAQGQATTYEQYFGPGTRLTVT.

The V gene is TRBV19, the J gene TRBJ1-1; D is perhaps TRBD1 (5 bases). Trimming removed 5 bases from V and 7 bases from J, with 11 bases in between. The germline gives CDR1 LNHDA, CDR2 SQIVND (reference sequence). There are 12 residues in the CDR3. The CDR3: CASSLRAGEAFF. The CDR3 DNA reads TGTGCCAGTAGTCTCAGGGCTGGTGAAGCTTTCTTT.

The chain combines TRBV28 with TRBJ1-4; D is unclear. The V gene's germline CDR1 is MDHEN and CDR2 SYDVKM. This CDR3 is 12 amino acids long. Trimming removed 1 base from V and 7 bases from J, with 4 bases in between. The CDR3 DNA sequence: TGTGCCAGCAGTTTATTCAGTGAAAAACTGTTTTTT. Its translation is CASSLFSEKLFF.

The rearrangement joins TRBV11-3 to TRBJ2-1, with 7 bases aligning to TRBD1. The ends lost 4 bases at V and 13 bases at J; junction bases unmatched: 19. Looked up from germline, CDR1 is SGHNT and CDR2 is YENEEA. This CDR3 comprises 16 residues. CDR3: CASSSRTGLTPSEQFF. The CDR3 bases are TGTGCCAGCAGCTCTCGGACAGGTTTGACGCCGTCGGAACAGTTCTTC.

A single count supports this clone. The V and J genes are TRBV5-1 and TRBJ2-7; D not resolved. Trimming removed 4 bases at V and 2 bases at J, with 10 bases between. The germline V gene has CDR1 SGHRS and CDR2 YFSETQ. This CDR3 spans 13 amino acids. CDR3 loop: CASSPEVTYEQYF. The CDR3 DNA sequence: TGCGCCAGCAGCCCTGAGGTCACCTACGAGCAGTACTTC.

The chain links TRBV29-1 to TRBJ2-5; TRBD2 agrees at 7 bases. The CDR3 runs 14 residues. CDR1 and CDR2 from the germline V gene are SQVTM and ANQGSEA. J lost 5 bases, V lost 0 bases, and 6 bases had no gene match. CDR3 sequence reads: CSVEDGRVGETQYF. In DNA, the CDR3 is TGCAGCGTTGAAGATGGGAGGGTGGGGGAGACCCAGTACTTC.

J is TRBJ2-3 and V is TRBV18, with D possibly being TRBD2 (6 bases). Germline V gene data show CDR1 as KGHSH and CDR2 as LQKENI. Trimming stripped 3 bases from V and 6 bases from J, with 13 bases between. CDR3 length: 14 residues. The CDR3 loop is CASSPRSGVDTQYF. The CDR3 bases are TGTGCCAGCTCACCCCGTAGCGGTGTGGATACGCAGTATTTT.

The V and J genes are TRBV30 and TRBJ1-1; no definite D call. Per germline, CDR1 GTSNPN and CDR2 SVGIG (reference sequence). Trimming pared 4 bases from V and 1 base from J, leaving 10 bases between. The CDR3 runs 13 residues. CDR3 DNA: TGTGCCTGGATGTGGCAGCGGAACACTGAAGCTTTCTTT. Protein sequence: CAWMWQRNTEAFF.

The V and J genes are TRBV4-3 and TRBJ2-7; the D gene is possibly TRBD1 (8 bases). The CDR3 runs to 15 residues. V lost 0 bases to trimming and J lost 3 bases, with 12 bases between them. Germline V CDR1 and CDR2: LGHNA, YSLEER. The CDR3 region has the DNA TGCGCCAGCAGCCAAGATACAGGGGGGGACTACGAGCAGTACTTC. It translates to CASSQDTGGDYEQYF.

The chain is built from TRBV6-5 and TRBJ2-1; weak D call: TRBD2 (5 bases). In germline, CDR1 is MNHEY, CDR2 SVGAGI. This CDR3 has 13 amino acids. Between the trimmed V and J ends, which lost 1 base and 5 bases, there was a span of 6 bases. The CDR3 loop reads CASSYFGDNEQFF. DNA for the CDR3: TGTGCCAGCAGTTACTTCGGGGACAATGAGCAGTTCTTC.

This chain joins TRBV7-9 and TRBJ1-1; D is perhaps TRBD1 (5 bases). The V and J ends lost 1 base and 1 base respectively, with 7 bases between them. The V gene's germline CDR1 is SEHNR and CDR2 FQNEAQ (reference sequence). This CDR3 spans 14 amino acids. The CDR3 here is CASSLVDRNTEAFF. In DNA, the CDR3 is TGTGCCAGCAGCTTAGTAGACAGGAACACTGAAGCTTTCTTT. The variable domain in full, with the rest retrieved from reference TRBV7-9 and TRBJ1-1, is DTGVSQNPRHKITKRGQNVTFRCDPISEHNRLYWYRQTLGQGPEFLTYFQNEAQLEKSRLLSDRFSAERPKGSFSTLEIQRTEQGDSAMYLCASSLVDRNTEAFFGQGTRLTVV.

The rearrangement links TRBV29-1 to TRBJ2-7; 8 bases fit TRBD2. The CDR3 spans 12 residues. CDR1 and CDR2 from the germline V gene are SQVTM and ANQGSEA. V shed 6 bases and J 0 bases; nucleotides not matched to a gene: 1. The CDR3 protein is CSVSGSSYEQYF. The CDR3 DNA reads as TGCAGCGTCAGCGGGAGCTCCTACGAGCAGTACTTC.

This clone was seen a handful of times. The V and J genes are TRBV28 and TRBJ2-3; D is perhaps TRBD2 (6 bases). This CDR3 is built from 16 residues. V dropped 1 base and J dropped 8 bases, with 19 bases sitting between them. Germline loops: CDR1 MDHEN, CDR2 SYDVKM. CDR3 sequence (DNA): TGTGCCAGCAGTTTATTTCCCCTCGGGAAGGAGGGTACGCAGTATTTT. This gives the protein CASSLFPLGKEGTQYF.

This clone was counted a single time. The J gene is TRBJ2-1, the V gene TRBV5-5; 10 positions match TRBD2. Trimming removed 6 bases from V and 10 bases from J; junction bases left unmatched: 16. The CDR3 has 16 amino acids. Germline-derived CDR1 and CDR2 are SGHKS and YYEKEE (reference sequence). The CDR3 protein is CASTPRASGSTQEQFF. The CDR3 region has the DNA TGTGCCAGCACCCCACGGGCTAGCGGGAGTACACAGGAGCAGTTCTTC.

The genes are TRBV7-3 and TRBJ2-5; TRBD2 matches at 13 bases. Germline CDR1 SGHTA, CDR2 FQGTGA. After removal of 2 bases from V and 4 bases from J, the junction contained 10 bases not matched to a gene. The CDR3 runs 18 residues. The DNA for the CDR3 is TGTGCCAGCAGCTTAGGGATACTAGCGGGAGGGCCCGGAGAGACCCAGTACTTC. Protein product: CASSLGILAGGPGETQYF. The complete variable domain, with remaining parts taken from reference TRBV7-3 and TRBJ2-5, reads GAGVSQTPSNKVTEKGKYVELRCDPISGHTALYWYRQSLGQGPEFLIYFQGTGAADDSGLPNDRFFAVRPEGSVSTLKIQRTERGDSAVYLCASSLGILAGGPGETQYFGPGTRLLVL.

Sample share makes this clone medium-sized. The chain recombines TRBV28 with TRBJ2-3; 13 bases line up with TRBD2. J was trimmed by 3 bases and V by 10 bases; bases with no gene match: 7. This CDR3 contains 15 residues. The V gene's germline CDR1 is MDHEN and CDR2 SYDVKM. DNA for the CDR3: TGTGCCACGACTAGCGGGAGGTGGGAAACAGATACGCAGTATTTT. Its protein is CATTSGRWETDTQYF.

The chain couples TRBV18 to TRBJ1-1, with 9 bases lining up with TRBD1. The CDR3 loop spans 14 amino acids. The V segment lost 2 bases and the J segment 3 bases; nucleotides outside the gene matches: 1. Germline CDR1 KGHSH, CDR2 LQKENI. CDR3 region: CASSPGTGYTEAFF. The CDR3 region has the DNA TGTGCCAGCTCACCAGGGACAGGGTACACTGAAGCTTTCTTT.

The CDR3 nucleotides read TGTGCCAGAACAGGGCTTAATGAAAAACTGTTTTTT. This translates into CARTGLNEKLFF. This sequence joins TRBV30 and TRBJ1-4, with D perhaps TRBD1 (6 bases). Between the trimmed V and J ends, which lost 8 bases and 4 bases, there was a span of 11 bases. Germline CDR1 reads GTSNPN; CDR2 reads SVGIG (reference sequence). This CDR3 has 12 residues.

This chain joins TRBV6-6 and TRBJ2-6; no firm D call. Looked up from germline, CDR1 is MNHNY and CDR2 is SVGAGI (reference sequence). Trimming cost V 6 bases and J 4 bases, with 7 bases left between them. The CDR3 spans 13 residues. The CDR3 DNA is TGTGCCAGCAGGCCCCGGGGGGCCAACGTCCTGACTTTC. Translation: CASRPRGANVLTF.

This clone appeared a few times. V is TRBV28 and J is TRBJ2-7, with D perhaps TRBD2 (6 bases). In germline, CDR1 is MDHEN, CDR2 SYDVKM. The CDR3 runs 17 residues. V gave up 5 bases and J gave up 0 bases, with 20 bases separating them. The CDR3, as DNA: TGTGCCAGCAGTCCAATACCGGGACTTCAATTCTCCTACGAGCAGTACTTC. It encodes CASSPIPGLQFSYEQYF.

The V call is TRBV2, the J call TRBJ2-7, with a weak D call TRBD2 (6 bases). Deletions cut 2 bases from V and 9 bases from J, with 14 bases between. The length of the CDR3 is 13 residues. Germline V gene data show CDR1 as SNHLY and CDR2 as FYNNEI. In DNA form, the CDR3 reads TGTGCCAGCAGTGAATCTGGGGGGTCGGTGCAGTACTTC. The encoded protein is CASSESGGSVQYF.

The J gene is TRBJ2-3, the V gene TRBV18; D is ambiguous. The V and J ends lost 5 bases and 5 bases respectively, with 11 bases between them. The CDR3 totals 13 residues. Germline V CDR1 and CDR2: KGHSH, LQKENI. The CDR3 DNA is TGTGCCAGCTCATCGTCCTTCGGAGATACGCAGTATTTT. It encodes CASSSSFGDTQYF.

The rearrangement joins TRBV11-2 to TRBJ1-2; the match to TRBD1 covers 9 bases. Trimming cost V 5 bases and J 0 bases; bases outside gene matches: 4. Looked up from germline, CDR1 is SGHAT and CDR2 is FQNNGV. The CDR3 covers 15 residues. The CDR3 bases are TGTGCCAGCAGCCGCGGGACAGGGTCTAACTATGGCTACACCTTC. Translation: CASSRGTGSNYGYTF.

The sample holds one count of this clone. The chain recombines TRBV11-3 with TRBJ2-1; 9 bases line up with TRBD1. CDR3 size: 14 residues. V lost 4 bases, J lost 5 bases, and 3 bases stayed unmatched. Looked up from germline, CDR1 is SGHNT and CDR2 is YENEEA. CDR3 bases: TGTGCCAGCAGCTCCCGGGACAGGGACAATGAGCAGTTCTTC. Residues: CASSSRDRDNEQFF.

The chain couples TRBV4-2 to TRBJ2-7; a weak D match, TRBD2 (6 bases). The V gene's germline CDR1 is LGHNA and CDR2 YNFKEQ. CDR3 length: 17 amino acids. Trimming stripped 1 base from V and 0 bases from J, with 16 bases between. CDR3: CASSQVEEAGLSYEQYF. The DNA of the CDR3 is TGTGCCAGCAGCCAAGTCGAGGAAGCGGGCCTCTCCTACGAGCAGTACTTC.

V usage is TRBV4-3 and J usage is TRBJ2-3, with TRBD2 matching 9 bases. Germline V CDR1 and CDR2: LGHNA, YSLEER. The CDR3 consists of 15 residues. J gave up 5 bases and V 4 bases, and 7 bases lay outside the gene matches. This chain's CDR3 is CASSLSGSAGDTQYF. CDR3 bases: TGCGCCAGCAGCCTTAGCGGGAGTGCTGGAGATACGCAGTATTTT.

This chain connects TRBV28 to TRBJ2-5, with D unclear. V lost 6 bases, J lost 5 bases, and 13 bases lay in between. CDR1 is MDHEN, CDR2 SYDVKM, per germline. This CDR3 has 13 residues. CDR3 protein: CASSGDGSETQYF. The CDR3 DNA sequence: TGTGCCAGCAGCGGAGACGGGTCGGAGACCCAGTACTTC.

V usage is TRBV4-3 and J usage is TRBJ2-1, with 9 bases fitting TRBD2. Germline V gene sequence: CDR1 LGHNA, CDR2 YSLEER. CDR3 length equals 16 residues. V shed 4 bases, J shed 9 bases, and the junction held 13 bases outside the gene matches. The CDR3 sequence is CASSPQWLREGGEQFF. The CDR3 nucleotides are TGCGCCAGCAGCCCACAATGGTTGCGGGAGGGAGGTGAGCAGTTCTTC.

This chain joins TRBV21-1 and TRBJ2-7; the table's D call, TRBD1, has no DNA check behind it. TRBV21-1 is shown as a pseudogene. CDR3 length: 14 amino acids. The chain's CDR3 is CASSNRDRAYEQYF. The CDR3, as DNA: TGTGCCAGCAGCAACCGGGACAGGGCCTACGAGCAGTACTTC.

The V gene is TRBV29-1, the J gene TRBJ2-3, with D possibly matching TRBD2 (6 bases). V lost 4 bases to trimming and J lost 1 base, with 6 bases between them. CDR3 length equals 12 residues. CDR1 is SQVTM and CDR2 is ANQGSEA in the germline V gene. CDR3 amino acids: CSVAGGTDTQYF. Here the CDR3 DNA reads TGCAGCGTTGCGGGGGGCACAGATACGCAGTATTTT.

This chain uses TRBV27 with TRBJ1-5; D is uncertain. Trimming took 3 bases from V and 9 from J, leaving 9 bases between them. This CDR3 is built from 12 residues. The germline V gene has CDR1 MNHEY and CDR2 SMNVEV (reference sequence). CDR3 sequence (DNA): TGTGCCAGCAGTTTTCTCCGCGGGCCCCAGCATTTT. Translated: CASSFLRGPQHF.